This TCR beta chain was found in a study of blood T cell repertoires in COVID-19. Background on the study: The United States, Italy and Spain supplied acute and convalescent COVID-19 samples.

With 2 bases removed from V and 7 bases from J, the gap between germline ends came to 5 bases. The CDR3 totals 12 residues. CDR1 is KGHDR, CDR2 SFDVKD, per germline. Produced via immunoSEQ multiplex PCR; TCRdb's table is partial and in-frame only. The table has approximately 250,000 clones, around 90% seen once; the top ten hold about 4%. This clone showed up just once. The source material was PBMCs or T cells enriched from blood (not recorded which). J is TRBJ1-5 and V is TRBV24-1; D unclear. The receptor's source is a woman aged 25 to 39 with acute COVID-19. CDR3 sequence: CATSDYGQPQHF. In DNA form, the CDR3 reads TGTGCCACCAGTGATTACGGGCAGCCCCAGCATTTT.